Only a few counts were recorded for the clone carrying this T cell receptor (beta chain). The CDR3 consists of 15 residues. This sample is part of a study of blood T cells in healthy people across ages. The second PCR ran roughly 7 to 12 cycles with a sample-barcoded 5' primer and J-beta primers. From the 5' RACE reads, TCRdb called clonotypes with MiXCR, one entry per CDR3 protein. Among roughly 800,000 distinct CDR3 sequences listed, 25% to 30% were seen once. The same data also contributed to another study, on T cells of mothers and their children.

Sequencing input: blood. V and J are TRBV12-3 or TRBV12-4 and TRBJ2-5; D not resolved. The J call is uncertain, as TRBJ2-7 better fits the DNA end. The source of this sequence is a boy younger than 18 in good health. CDR3 DNA sequence: TGTGCCAGCAGTGCGTCAGCCCGAGGCTCCTACGAGCAGTACTTC. It yields the protein CASSASARGSYEQYF.